These 15 T cell receptor beta chains share one sample of origin, sequenced in a study of HIV-infected patients and healthy controls. 450 to 600 ng RNA was reverse transcribed with alpha and beta constant-region primers. Alpha and beta chain libraries were made separately by chain-specific third strand synthesis with multiplexing indices. TCRdb analysed the 5' RACE reads with MiXCR anew, one entry per CDR3 protein. Among more than 15,000 distinct CDR3 sequences listed, about 8.2% were seen once. All unsorted peripheral T cells were captured because whole blood was used without fractionation. The sequenced sample was blood. These receptors came from an adult in good health.

Many counts were recorded for this clonotype. The chain employs TRBV6-2 or TRBV6-3 and TRBJ2-1; no definite D call. Trimming removed 2 bases from V and 5 bases from J, with 22 bases in between. CDR1 and CDR2 (germline): MNHEY, SVGEGT. This CDR3 has 18 residues. As DNA, the CDR3 is TGTGCCAGCAGTTACCCCCCAAGGGCCCAAAACTGGGACAATGAGCAGTTCTTC. Translation: CASSYPPRAQNWDNEQFF.

This clonotype was observed at least ten times. J is TRBJ2-2 and V is TRBV30; D remains ambiguous. Trimming took 4 bases from V and 0 from J, leaving 9 bases between them. The germline V gene encodes CDR1 GTSNPN and CDR2 SVGIG (reference sequence). The CDR3 consists of 14 residues. The CDR3 sequence: CAWKRLSNTGELFF. CDR3 coding DNA: TGTGCCTGGAAAAGGTTATCGAACACCGGGGAGCTGTTTTTT. The full variable domain, its missing parts supplied by reference TRBV30 and TRBJ2-2, is SQTIHQWPATLVQPVGSPLSLECTVEGTSNPNLYWYRQAAGRGLQLLFYSVGIGQISSEVPQNLSASRPQDRQFILSSKKLLLSDSGFYLCAWKRLSNTGELFFGEGSRLTVL.

By share of the sample, this clonotype is medium-sized. This chain links TRBV27 with TRBJ2-2, with 7 bases identical to TRBD2. The CDR3 spans 16 residues. The J segment lost 5 bases and the V segment lost 5 bases, leaving 11 bases of the junction unmatched. Germline V lookup: CDR1 MNHEY, CDR2 SMNVEV (reference sequence). The CDR3 DNA follows: TGTGCCAGCAGTCCCACACGAGCGGGATGGACCGGGGAGCTGTTTTTT. It specifies CASSPTRAGWTGELFF.

This clonotype has a count of ten or more. The CDR3 loop is CSARDTGNTIYF. CDR3 DNA sequence: TGCAGTGCTAGAGATACTGGAAACACCATATATTTT. The chain has TRBV20-1 and TRBJ1-3; no firm D call. The CDR3 sequence is 12 residues long. V was trimmed by 0 bases and J by 2 bases, leaving 2 bases between them. Germline values: CDR1 DFQATT, CDR2 SNEGSKA (reference sequence).

This clonotype was picked up many times. V and J are TRBV19 and TRBJ2-7; 8 nucleotides agree with TRBD1. Trimming removed 5 bases from V and 3 bases from J; junction bases left unmatched: 6. Germline V gene data show CDR1 as LNHDA and CDR2 as SQIVND (reference sequence). This CDR3 is 14 amino acids long. This CDR3 is CASSPGQAFYEQYF. In DNA form, the CDR3 reads TGTGCCAGTAGTCCGGGACAGGCATTCTACGAGCAGTACTTC.

This clonotype counts as medium-sized (0.01 to 0.1%). This chain joins TRBV5-1 and TRBJ2-7; D ambiguous. V shed 0 bases and J shed 1 base, with 8 bases lying between them. The germline V gene encodes CDR1 SGHRS and CDR2 YFSETQ. There are 14 residues in the CDR3. CDR3 loop: CASSLATRSYEQYF. DNA of the CDR3: TGCGCCAGCAGCTTGGCCACCAGGTCCTACGAGCAGTACTTC.

This clonotype showed up just a few times. The chain is built from TRBV6-2 or TRBV6-3 and TRBJ1-1; D possibly corresponds to TRBD1 (5 bases). The CDR3 loop spans 16 amino acids. Germline loops: CDR1 MNHEY, CDR2 SVGEGT. V dropped 4 bases and J dropped 4 bases, with 19 bases sitting between them. This chain's CDR3 is CASSSPRAEVATEAFF. Here the CDR3 DNA reads TGTGCCAGCAGTTCCCCCAGGGCGGAAGTGGCCACTGAAGCTTTCTTT.

This clonotype was counted many times. The chain couples TRBV12-3 or TRBV12-4 to TRBJ2-3; TRBD2 matches at 8 bases. The CDR3 is 15 amino acids. The V gene end was trimmed by 3 bases and the J gene end by 3 bases; junction bases not matched to a gene: 5. CDR3: CASSLSSGTTDTQYF. CDR3 DNA: TGTGCCAGCAGTTTGAGTAGCGGGACGACAGATACGCAGTATTTT.

The table lists this clonotype with many counts. The J gene is TRBJ2-5, the V gene TRBV18, with D possibly matching TRBD2 (5 bases). The ends were cut back, 3 bases at V and 5 bases at J, with 10 bases in the middle. Germline lookup yields CDR1 KGHSH and CDR2 LQKENI. The length of the CDR3 is 13 residues. In DNA, the CDR3 is TGTGCCAGCTCACCCTCCCTAGCCGAGACCCAGTACTTC. It translates to CASSPSLAETQYF.

This clonotype is termed medium-sized (0.01 to 0.1%). The rearrangement joins TRBV2 to TRBJ2-4, with D hard to call. The CDR3 sequence is 12 residues long. Deletions cut 8 bases from V and 6 bases from J, with 11 bases between. Germline lookup yields CDR1 SNHLY and CDR2 FYNNEI. CDR3 bases: TGTGCCAGCCGGATTGGGGTAAACATTCAGTACTTC. Protein: CASRIGVNIQYF.

The rearrangement joins TRBV12-3 or TRBV12-4 to TRBJ2-3, with 7 bases that match TRBD1. The J segment lost 2 bases and the V segment lost 7 bases, leaving 6 bases of the junction unmatched. The CDR3 contains 14 residues. CDR3 amino acids: CASIRTGVTDTQYF. The DNA for the CDR3 is TGTGCCAGCATAAGGACAGGAGTCACAGATACGCAGTATTTT.

In this sample, this clonotype turned up many times. The chain carries TRBV6-6 and TRBJ2-3; weak D call: TRBD2 (6 bases). The CDR3 runs to 14 residues. Trimming removed 2 bases at V and 3 bases at J, with 9 bases between. The germline V gene has CDR1 MNHNY and CDR2 SVGAGI (reference sequence). CDR3 protein: CASSYGGRTDTQYF. CDR3 nucleotide sequence: TGTGCCAGCAGTTACGGGGGGAGGACAGATACGCAGTATTTT.

This clonotype was detected ten times or more. The chain recombines TRBV27 with TRBJ1-1; weak D call: TRBD1 (6 bases). Trimming shortened V by 4 bases and J by 1 base, and 10 bases separated the two germline ends. CDR3 length equals 14 residues. The germline V gene encodes CDR1 MNHEY and CDR2 SMNVEV (reference sequence). For the CDR3, the DNA is TGTGCCAGCAGTTCAGGGGCTTGGAACACTGAAGCTTTCTTT. It is translated as CASSSGAWNTEAFF.

This clonotype was recorded only once. DNA for the CDR3: TGCAGTGCTAGTCGGTTACCTCCATACAATGAGCAGTTCTTC. Residues: CSASRLPPYNEQFF. The chain couples TRBV20-1 to TRBJ2-1; D is ambiguous. Germline V gene data show CDR1 as DFQATT and CDR2 as SNEGSKA (reference sequence). CDR3 length equals 14 residues. V was pared by 3 bases and J by 4 bases, with 13 bases between.

This clonotype was observed many times. This chain links TRBV5-1 with TRBJ2-5, with D perhaps TRBD2 (5 bases). CDR1 is SGHRS, CDR2 YFSETQ, per germline. Trimming stripped 0 bases from V and 1 base from J, with 10 bases between. This CDR3 is 15 amino acids long. CDR3 DNA: TGCGCCAGCAGCTTGGACGCGAGGGCCCAAGAGACCCAGTACTTC. This codes for CASSLDARAQETQYF.